This T cell receptor (beta chain) emerged from a study of cytomegalovirus exposure and HLA in healthy donors. Trimming took off 6 bases at V and 0 bases at J, with 8 bases between the two ends. This CDR3 spans 13 amino acids. Germline V CDR1 and CDR2: SNHLY, FYNNEI. For this clone: Antigen unknown. The same CDR3 arises from other DNA sequences in this sample as well.

Overall study findings and caveats: Specificity of a few CMV-associated chains for CMV antigens was verified in vitro. The study flagged 150 to 200 TCR beta chains as cytomegalovirus-associated. Most observed TCR sequences were rare, whereas some public TCRs were detected in many donors. Subsequent analysis found a tendency for first-cohort TCR clusters to co-occur within the approximately 130 validation repertoires.

Using immunoSEQ multiplex PCR, the repertoire was profiled, and TCRdb retains in-frame clones only, with some absent. Of about 240,000 clones in the sample, 70% to 90% were seen once. The sample consisted of PBMCs. The chain has TRBV2 and TRBJ1-1; a weak D match, TRBD1 (5 bases). The TCR sequence derives from a woman aged 30 to 39 in good health and CMV-seropositive. CDR3 residues: CASSQGLNTEAFF. The CDR3 nucleotides are TGTGCCAGCAGCCAGGGCTTGAACACTGAAGCTTTCTTT.